Presented here are 31 T cell receptor beta chains from one specimen sequenced in a study of early stage breast cancer tumors. Profiled with immunoSEQ multiplex PCR; TCRdb holds only in-frame clones, not every one. The table shows about 21,000 clones, with roughly three quarters occurring only once. The sequencing sample was made of blood. The source of these receptors is a person in their sixties with breast cancer.

The chain couples TRBV5-1 to TRBJ2-3, with TRBD2 matching 11 bases. The V gene's germline CDR1 is SGHRS and CDR2 YFSETQ. The J segment lost 2 bases and the V segment lost 0 bases, leaving 5 bases of the junction unmatched. CDR3 length: 17 residues. The CDR3 DNA sequence: TGCGCCAGCAGCTTGGGGGCTAGCGGGGGGCTCACAGATACGCAGTATTTT. Translated, it gives CASSLGASGGLTDTQYF.

The CDR3 nucleotides are TGTGCCAGCAGCGTCCCCAGGGGGGGCGGGTACAATGAGCAGTTCTTC. This sequence encodes CASSVPRGGGYNEQFF. V usage is TRBV7-9 and J usage is TRBJ2-1; D tentatively fits TRBD1 or TRBD2 (7 bases each). Germline V gene data show CDR1 as SEHNR and CDR2 as FQNEAQ (reference sequence). The CDR3 length is 16 residues. V lost 5 bases and J 4 bases, leaving 18 bases between the germline ends.

CDR3 amino acids: CASSSPGLLQPGGYTF. The CDR3 coding sequence is TGTGCCAGCAGCTCCCCGGGACTCCTACAACCGGGTGGCTACACCTTC. The V and J genes are TRBV7-8 and TRBJ1-2, with D possibly matching TRBD1 (5 bases). Germline CDR1 and CDR2: SGHVS and FQNEAQ. Trimming shortened V by 4 bases and J by 7 bases, and 22 bases separated the two germline ends. The CDR3 runs 16 residues.

This sequence joins TRBV7-9 and TRBJ2-5, with a tentative D call TRBD2 (6 bases). CDR3 length: 12 residues. Deletions cut 5 bases from V and 4 bases from J, with 8 bases between. CDR1 SEHNR and CDR2 FQNEAQ come from the germline V gene (reference sequence). Here the CDR3 reads CASSQEGETQYF. The CDR3 nucleotides read TGTGCCAGCAGCCAGGAGGGAGAGACCCAGTACTTC.

This chain uses TRBV11-1 with TRBJ2-7; no firm D call. The germline gives CDR1 SGHAT, CDR2 FQDESV (reference sequence). Trimming stripped 8 bases from V and 3 bases from J, with 17 bases between. This CDR3 spans 14 amino acids. The CDR3 loop reads CASSRDLQYYEQYF. Written as DNA, the CDR3 is TGTGCCAGCTCTAGGGATCTTCAATACTACGAGCAGTACTTC.

The chain combines TRBV6-1 with TRBJ1-5, with unresolved D. Germline V gene data show CDR1 as MNHNS and CDR2 as SASEGT. Trimming took off 7 bases at V and 7 bases at J, with 14 bases between the two ends. The CDR3 covers 13 residues. The CDR3 DNA is TGTGCCAGCACCACGGGTCAAGGGCAGCCCCAGCATTTT. It specifies CASTTGQGQPQHF.

The table lists this clone with a few counts. The chain recombines TRBV4-1 with TRBJ2-2; D call uncertain. CDR3 size: 13 residues. The V end was cut by 0 bases, the J end by 4 bases, with 3 bases between. The germline V gene encodes CDR1 MGHRA and CDR2 YSYEKL. The CDR3 sequence is CASSQESTGELFF. Here the CDR3 DNA reads TGCGCCAGCAGCCAAGAGAGCACCGGGGAGCTGTTTTTT.

This clone is termed medium-sized. The chain's CDR3 is CAISDSRGGGAYNEQFF. CDR3 in DNA: TGTGCCATCAGTGATAGTCGGGGAGGGGGGGCCTACAATGAGCAGTTCTTC. The rearrangement uses TRBV10-3 and TRBJ2-1; D is perhaps TRBD2 (7 bases). Looked up from germline, CDR1 is ENHRY and CDR2 is SYGVKD. This CDR3 has 17 amino acids. Between the trimmed V and J ends, which lost 3 bases and 2 bases, there was a span of 17 bases.

The J gene is TRBJ2-7, the V gene TRBV11-2; the D is unclear. V gave up 0 bases and J gave up 3 bases, with 15 bases separating them. Looked up from germline, CDR1 is SGHAT and CDR2 is FQNNGV. The CDR3 is made up of 16 amino acids. Written as DNA, the CDR3 is TGTGCCAGCAGCTTAGATCCCATGGGCGCAATCTACGAGCAGTACTTC. Encoded protein: CASSLDPMGAIYEQYF.

CDR3 nucleotides: TGCAGCGCCCGGACAGGGACCTACGAGCAGTACTTC. Translating gives CSARTGTYEQYF. This rearrangement joins TRBV29-1 to TRBJ2-7; TRBD1 matches at 8 bases. This CDR3 has 12 residues. Trimming removed 7 bases from V and 2 bases from J; junction bases left unmatched: 4. Germline loops: CDR1 SQVTM, CDR2 ANQGSEA.

The V call is TRBV2, the J call TRBJ2-7, with D possibly being TRBD2 (7 bases). Trimming removed 7 bases at V and 4 bases at J, with 14 bases between. The germline V gene has CDR1 SNHLY and CDR2 FYNNEI. The CDR3 has 13 residues. The CDR3 loop is CASNNGGLYEQYF. The CDR3 nucleotides are TGTGCCAGCAACAACGGGGGGCTGTACGAGCAGTACTTC.

This sequence joins TRBV6-6 and TRBJ2-7; D uncertain. The CDR3 sequence is 15 residues long. Trimming pared 2 bases from V and 1 base from J, leaving 12 bases between. In germline, CDR1 is MNHNY, CDR2 SVGAGI (reference sequence). The CDR3 is CASSYQGLGSYEQYF. The DNA for the CDR3 is TGTGCCAGCAGTTACCAAGGGTTGGGTTCCTACGAGCAGTACTTC.

The rearrangement joins TRBV2 to TRBJ2-1; 8 nucleotides match TRBD2. J lost 9 bases, V lost 5 bases, and 6 bases had no gene match. The germline CDR1 and CDR2 sequences are SNHLY and FYNNEI. The CDR3 is 13 residues long. CDR3 loop: CASSIAGQGEQFF. DNA of the CDR3: TGTGCCAGCAGTATAGCGGGGCAGGGTGAGCAGTTCTTC.

The chain uses TRBV6-5 and TRBJ1-1, with TRBD1 as a possible D gene (5 bases). The V gene's germline CDR1 is MNHEY and CDR2 SVGAGI. This CDR3 has 14 amino acids. Trimming pared 7 bases from V and 1 base from J, leaving 13 bases between. The CDR3 sequence is CASTLRQGNTEAFF. CDR3 nucleotides: TGTGCCAGCACCTTGCGGCAGGGGAACACTGAAGCTTTCTTT.

This clone was seen only a few times. The CDR3 nucleotides read TGCGCCAGCAGCTTGGGATACGGGGTCGAGCAGTACTTC. Protein: CASSLGYGVEQYF. The chain recombines TRBV5-1 with TRBJ2-7, with D possibly being TRBD2 (5 bases). CDR1 and CDR2 (germline): SGHRS, YFSETQ. With 0 bases removed from V and 6 bases from J, the gap between germline ends came to 10 bases. The CDR3 extends over 13 amino acids.

The J gene is TRBJ1-1, the V gene TRBV6-1, with D maybe TRBD1 (5 bases). The length of the CDR3 is 16 residues. The germline CDR1 and CDR2 sequences are MNHNS and SASEGT. The V and J ends lost 2 bases and 11 bases respectively, with 24 bases between them. The CDR3 DNA sequence: TGTGCCAGCAGTGAACAAACAGGTATGATCCGCCAGTGGGCTTTCTTT. Translating it yields CASSEQTGMIRQWAFF.

This rearrangement joins TRBV6-5 to TRBJ1-3; D remains unclear. In germline, CDR1 is MNHEY, CDR2 SVGAGI. The ends were cut back, 3 bases at V and 4 bases at J, with 16 bases in the middle. The CDR3 spans 16 residues. CDR3 region: CASSYDRPLGGNTIYF. The CDR3 coding sequence is TGTGCCAGCAGTTATGATCGGCCTCTTGGGGGAAACACCATATATTTT.

This chain connects TRBV9 to TRBJ2-1, with 9 positions matching TRBD2. With V trimmed by 4 bases and J by 10 bases, 12 bases remained unmatched. The germline gives CDR1 SGDLS, CDR2 YYNGEE. The CDR3 is 15 residues long. The CDR3 loop reads CASSPGTSLLREQFF. The DNA for the CDR3 is TGTGCCAGCAGCCCTGGGACTAGCCTGCTTCGGGAGCAGTTCTTC.

CDR3 nucleotides: TGTGCCAGCAGTGGGATTCGGGGGGGCTACGAGCAGTACTTC. Its protein product is CASSGIRGGYEQYF. V gene TRBV27 combines with J gene TRBJ2-7; 8 bases match TRBD2. V was pared by 5 bases and J by 3 bases, with 6 bases of the junction left unmatched. The CDR3 runs 14 residues. CDR1 is MNHEY, CDR2 SMNVEV, per germline (reference sequence).

The chain links TRBV27 to TRBJ1-6; D call uncertain. V shed 6 bases and J shed 7 bases, with 7 bases lying between them. The CDR3 sequence is 12 residues long. The germline V gene encodes CDR1 MNHEY and CDR2 SMNVEV (reference sequence). DNA for the CDR3: TGTGCCAGCAGAGACCGCAATTCACCCCTCCACTTT. It codes for CASRDRNSPLHF.

This clone was recorded only once. CDR3 coding DNA: TGTGCCAGCAGCTTAGCCCATATCCCCGGGGGAACGGATGAGCAGTTCTTC. Its protein product is CASSLAHIPGGTDEQFF. The rearrangement uses TRBV7-8 and TRBJ2-1; D may be TRBD2 (6 bases). The CDR3 spans 17 residues. Trimming removed 0 bases at V and 8 bases at J, with 20 bases between. Per germline, CDR1 SGHVS and CDR2 FQNEAQ.

The sample holds a few counts of this clone. This chain connects TRBV7-2 to TRBJ2-2, with D hard to call. The germline V gene encodes CDR1 SGHTA and CDR2 FQGNSA. V gave up 1 base and J gave up 3 bases, with 6 bases separating them. The CDR3 loop spans 14 amino acids. The CDR3 DNA reads TGTGCCAGCAGCTTAGTACAGCACACCGGGGAGCTGTTTTTT. It translates to CASSLVQHTGELFF.

The chain combines TRBV11-2 with TRBJ1-4; tentative D call: TRBD1 (5 bases). CDR3 length equals 14 residues. The germline V gene has CDR1 SGHAT and CDR2 FQNNGV. Trimming cost V 5 bases and J 4 bases, with 11 bases left between them. The CDR3 region has the DNA TGTGCCAGCAGCCCAGACAGCAGTAATGAAAAACTGTTTTTT. This gives the protein CASSPDSSNEKLFF.

This chain connects TRBV5-1 to TRBJ2-1; D could derive from TRBD1 or TRBD2 (6 bases each). V lost 0 bases, J lost 2 bases, and 12 bases lay in between. Germline CDR1 SGHRS, CDR2 YFSETQ. The CDR3 totals 16 residues. The CDR3 DNA is TGCGCCAGCAGCTTGGGTATGGGGGGCGCCTACAATGAGCAGTTCTTC. Protein: CASSLGMGGAYNEQFF.

V and J are TRBV9 and TRBJ2-7; 13 bases match TRBD2. Trimming at V came to 3 bases and at J to 5 bases, leaving 2 bases not matched to a gene. The CDR3 is 14 residues long. The germline CDR1 and CDR2 sequences are SGDLS and YYNGEE. The CDR3: CASSAGTSGDEQYF. The DNA of the CDR3 is TGTGCCAGCAGCGCCGGGACTAGCGGGGACGAGCAGTACTTC. Filled out from reference TRBV9 and TRBJ2-7, the complete variable domain reads DSGVTQTPKHLITATGQRVTLRCSPRSGDLSVYWYQQSLDQGLQFLIQYYNGEERAKGNILERFSAQQFPDLHSELNLSSLELGDSALYFCASSAGTSGDEQYFGPGTRLTVT.

The CDR3 loop is CASSFLATTQNTEAFF. The CDR3 DNA sequence: TGTGCCAGCAGCTTTCTGGCGACTACACAGAACACTGAAGCTTTCTTT. This chain links TRBV5-4 with TRBJ1-1; D unclear. In germline, CDR1 is SGHNT, CDR2 YYREEE (reference sequence). The CDR3 consists of 16 residues. V was trimmed by 2 bases and J by 1 base, leaving 15 bases between them.

This chain joins TRBV11-3 and TRBJ2-3; D is uncertain. Between the trimmed V and J ends, which lost 3 bases and 6 bases, there was a span of 7 bases. The CDR3 is 12 amino acids. The germline V gene encodes CDR1 SGHNT and CDR2 YENEEA. CDR3 DNA sequence: TGTGCCAGCAGCTTTTCGGGTGATACGCAGTATTTT. Residues: CASSFSGDTQYF. The whole variable domain, filled in from reference TRBV11-3 and TRBJ2-3, reads EAGVVQSPRYKIIEKKQPVAFWCNPISGHNTLYWYLQNLGQGPELLIRYENEEAVDDSQLPKDRFSAERLKGVDSTLKIQPAELGDSAVYLCASSFSGDTQYFGPGTRLTVL.

V is TRBV6-1 and J is TRBJ2-5, with 9 bases that match TRBD2. With V trimmed by 2 bases and J by 2 bases, 6 bases remained unmatched. Per germline, CDR1 MNHNS and CDR2 SASEGT. The CDR3 extends over 16 amino acids. The CDR3 DNA follows: TGTGCCAGCAGTGAATTATCTAGCGGGACTCAAGAGACCCAGTACTTC. Amino acid sequence: CASSELSSGTQETQYF.

The chain combines TRBV5-6 with TRBJ1-1; D remains unclear. Trimming took 1 base from V and 0 from J, leaving 13 bases between them. CDR3 length equals 16 residues. Germline loops: CDR1 SGHDT, CDR2 YYEEEE. CDR3 nucleotides: TGTGCCAGCAGCTTGATGTTACGTGAGATGAACACTGAAGCTTTCTTT. It yields the protein CASSLMLREMNTEAFF.

This clone was observed a handful of times. The chain joins TRBV27 to TRBJ2-5, with D tentatively TRBD1 or TRBD2 (5 bases each). V lost 2 bases to trimming and J lost 5 bases, with 9 bases between them. The CDR3 has 13 amino acids. The germline CDR1 and CDR2 sequences are MNHEY and SMNVEV (reference sequence). The DNA of the CDR3 is TGTGCCAGCAGTTTAAAGAGGGACGAGACCCAGTACTTC. This encodes CASSLKRDETQYF.

This chain joins TRBV11-2 and TRBJ2-7; 10 bases align to TRBD2. The ends lost 5 bases at V and 2 bases at J; junction bases unmatched: 6. The CDR3 length is 15 residues. CDR1 is SGHAT, CDR2 FQNNGV, per germline. CDR3 in amino acids: CASSILAGGTYEQYF. Here the CDR3 DNA reads TGTGCCAGCAGCATATTAGCGGGAGGAACCTACGAGCAGTACTTC.